This passage covers 14 T cell receptor beta chains from one sample sequenced in a study of blood T cell repertoires in COVID-19. Generated by immunoSEQ multiplex PCR, the TCRdb table keeps only in-frame clones and is missing some. The profile covers 280,000 or so clones, with 65% to 90% appearing a single time and roughly 13% taken by the ten largest. The sequenced sample consisted of peripheral blood. These receptors were taken from a human donor in a cohort sampled during active COVID-19.

This chain joins TRBV7-8 and TRBJ2-1, with a possible D match to TRBD2 (5 bases). This CDR3 has 14 residues. The V gene's germline CDR1 is SGHVS and CDR2 FQNEAQ. V shed 2 bases and J shed 10 bases, with 15 bases lying between them. CDR3 in DNA: TGTGCCAGCAGCTTAATGCCAGGCCGGAGGGAGCAGTTCTTC. Translation gives CASSLMPGRREQFF.

The chain recombines TRBV6-6 with TRBJ1-5, with 11 nucleotides matching TRBD1. Germline-derived CDR1 and CDR2 are MNHNY and SVGAGI (reference sequence). CDR3 size: 17 residues. The junction had 13 bases not matched to a gene; V was cut back by 6 bases and J by 6 bases. CDR3 nucleotides: TGTGCCAGCAGCCGAGGACAGGGGGCCTTGATAGCTCAGCCCCAGCATTTT. The encoded protein is CASSRGQGALIAQPQHF.

The J gene is TRBJ2-1, the V gene TRBV27; 8 bases map to TRBD2. The length of the CDR3 is 18 residues. The V and J ends lost 5 bases and 9 bases, in that order; junction bases with no gene match: 21. CDR1 MNHEY and CDR2 SMNVEV come from the germline V gene (reference sequence). The CDR3 loop is CASSRYPLSGRASREQFF. The CDR3 DNA follows: TGTGCCAGCAGTCGTTACCCCCTTTCCGGGAGGGCGTCGCGTGAGCAGTTCTTC.

This chain uses TRBV7-2 with TRBJ2-7; 10 positions agree with TRBD2. The CDR3 is 17 amino acids. CDR1 and CDR2 from the germline V gene are SGHTA and FQGNSA. Trimming cost V 1 base and J 3 bases; bases outside gene matches: 9. The CDR3 DNA reads TGTGCCAGCAGCTTAGGGCCCGTTGTAGCGGGAGGCTACGAGCAGTACTTC. This codes for CASSLGPVVAGGYEQYF.

This chain's CDR3 is CASLYRGVSNQPQHF. The DNA for the CDR3 is TGTGCCAGTTTATACAGGGGTGTCAGCAATCAGCCCCAGCATTTT. This rearrangement joins TRBV6-5 to TRBJ1-5; 7 bases align to TRBD1. The V gene's germline CDR1 is MNHEY and CDR2 SVGAGI. J gave up 1 base and V 9 bases, and 9 bases lay outside the gene matches. The CDR3 runs to 15 residues.

This chain uses TRBV5-6 with TRBJ2-7; D uncertain. From germline, CDR1 is SGHDT and CDR2 YYEEEE. The CDR3 is 15 residues long. V was pared by 0 bases and J by 0 bases, with 10 bases between. CDR3 protein: CASSLGAGISYEQYF. The CDR3 DNA sequence: TGTGCCAGCAGCTTGGGAGCAGGCATCTCCTACGAGCAGTACTTC. Full variable domain (missing parts from reference TRBV5-6 and TRBJ2-7): DAGVTQSPTHLIKTRGQQVTLRCSPKSGHDTVSWYQQALGQGPQFIFQYYEEEERQRGNFPDRFSGHQFPNYSSELNVNALLLGDSALYLCASSLGAGISYEQYFGPGTRLTVT.

V and J are TRBV5-1 and TRBJ2-1; TRBD1 matches 7 bases. With 4 bases clipped from V and 1 base from J, the junction kept 5 bases outside the gene matches. The CDR3 sequence is 15 residues long. Germline V CDR1 and CDR2: SGHRS, YFSETQ. The CDR3 nucleotides read TGCGCCAGCAGCCCACAGGGGTCATCCTACAATGAGCAGTTCTTC. This sequence encodes CASSPQGSSYNEQFF.

This clone came up a few times. The V call is TRBV7-9, the J call TRBJ1-5; tentative D call: TRBD1 (5 bases). Germline V gene sequence: CDR1 SEHNR, CDR2 FQNEAQ (reference sequence). The CDR3 contains 13 residues. V was cut by 5 bases and J by 5 bases, with 10 bases left in between. CDR3 amino acids: CASSPQGHQPQHF. Written as DNA, the CDR3 is TGTGCCAGCAGCCCGCAGGGTCATCAGCCCCAGCATTTT.

CDR3 nucleotide sequence: TGTGCCAGCAGGGGGGGGAGAGGAGGAGATGGCTACACCTTC. Its translation is CASRGGRGGDGYTF. The gene calls are TRBV2 and TRBJ1-2; D possibly corresponds to TRBD1 (5 bases). This CDR3 region has 14 residues. V lost 6 bases and J 6 bases, leaving 17 bases between the germline ends. Germline CDR1 reads SNHLY; CDR2 reads FYNNEI. The variable domain in full, with the rest retrieved from reference TRBV2 and TRBJ1-2, is EPEVTQTPSHQVTQMGQEVILRCVPISNHLYFYWYRQILGQKVEFLVSFYNNEISEKSEIFDDQFSVERPDGSNFTLKIRSTKLEDSAMYFCASRGGRGGDGYTFGSGTRLTVV.

V and J are TRBV30 and TRBJ1-5; TRBD1 might be the D (6 bases). CDR1 is GTSNPN and CDR2 is SVGIG in the germline V gene (reference sequence). V gave up 3 bases and J gave up 5 bases, with 14 bases separating them. The CDR3 extends over 14 amino acids. The CDR3 nucleotides read TGTGCCTGGAGCCTTGACAGGTTTGATCAGCCCCAGCATTTT. Protein product: CAWSLDRFDQPQHF.

The rearrangement joins TRBV19 to TRBJ1-5; the D gene is possibly TRBD1 (5 bases). The CDR3 spans 15 residues. Trimming took 3 bases from V and 4 from J, leaving 13 bases between them. The germline V gene has CDR1 LNHDA and CDR2 SQIVND (reference sequence). In nucleotides, the CDR3 is TGTGCCAGTAGTATCAGTACTGACAGAAATCAGCCCCAGCATTTT. This codes for CASSISTDRNQPQHF.

The chain links TRBV24-1 to TRBJ2-3; D gene ambiguous. CDR1 and CDR2 (germline): KGHDR, SFDVKD. The CDR3 extends over 14 amino acids. The V and J ends lost 1 base and 2 bases respectively, with 6 bases between them. This CDR3 is CATSDFSNTDTQYF. CDR3 coding DNA: TGTGCCACCAGTGATTTTTCTAACACAGATACGCAGTATTTT.

This sequence joins TRBV9 and TRBJ2-2, with no clear D. V lost 0 bases and J lost 6, with 9 bases in between. The CDR3 consists of 14 residues. Germline CDR1 is SGDLS and CDR2 is YYNGEE. CDR3: CASSVVSTAGELFF. In DNA form, the CDR3 reads TGTGCCAGCAGCGTAGTTAGTACCGCCGGGGAGCTGTTTTTT.

The chain is built from TRBV12-5 and TRBJ2-2; D is unclear. This CDR3 region has 13 residues. V was pared by 1 base and J by 4 bases, with 4 bases between. Germline CDR1 reads LGHNT; CDR2 reads FRNRAP. The CDR3 sequence is CASGLGSTGELFF. DNA of the CDR3: TGTGCTAGTGGTTTGGGTAGCACCGGGGAGCTGTTTTTT.